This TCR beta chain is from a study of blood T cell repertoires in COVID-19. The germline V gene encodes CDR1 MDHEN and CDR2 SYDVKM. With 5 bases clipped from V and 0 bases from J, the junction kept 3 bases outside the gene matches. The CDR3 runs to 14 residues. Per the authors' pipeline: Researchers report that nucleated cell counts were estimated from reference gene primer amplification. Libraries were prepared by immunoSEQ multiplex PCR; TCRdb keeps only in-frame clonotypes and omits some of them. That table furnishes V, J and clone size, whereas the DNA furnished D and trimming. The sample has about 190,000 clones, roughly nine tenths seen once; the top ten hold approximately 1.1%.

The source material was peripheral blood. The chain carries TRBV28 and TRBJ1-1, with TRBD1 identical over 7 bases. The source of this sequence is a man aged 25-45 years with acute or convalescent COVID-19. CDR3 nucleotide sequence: TGTGCCAGCAGTGGGGGACAGCTGAACACTGAAGCTTTCTTT. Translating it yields CASSGGQLNTEAFF.